Described below is a single TCR beta chain sequence and its context. CDR1 and CDR2 from the germline V gene are LNHDA and SQIVND (reference sequence). V shed 10 bases and J 3 bases; nucleotides not matched to a gene: 3. The CDR3 totals 12 residues. These data originate in a study of OX40 agonist ivuxolimab in advanced cancers. Profiled with immunoSEQ multiplex PCR; TCRdb holds only in-frame clones, not every one. This table holds roughly 91,000 clones, about 87% found once. The specimen was CD4+ or CD8+ T cells sorted from blood, collected in a trial of the OX40 agonist ivuxolimab. The receptor was derived from an adult with an advanced solid tumor such as melanoma, head and neck, liver or kidney cancer. This sequence joins TRBV19 and TRBJ2-7, with 10 bases identical to TRBD1. CDR3 coding DNA: TGTGCCACCCGGGACAGGGGCTACGAGCAGTACTTC. This sequence encodes CATRDRGYEQYF.